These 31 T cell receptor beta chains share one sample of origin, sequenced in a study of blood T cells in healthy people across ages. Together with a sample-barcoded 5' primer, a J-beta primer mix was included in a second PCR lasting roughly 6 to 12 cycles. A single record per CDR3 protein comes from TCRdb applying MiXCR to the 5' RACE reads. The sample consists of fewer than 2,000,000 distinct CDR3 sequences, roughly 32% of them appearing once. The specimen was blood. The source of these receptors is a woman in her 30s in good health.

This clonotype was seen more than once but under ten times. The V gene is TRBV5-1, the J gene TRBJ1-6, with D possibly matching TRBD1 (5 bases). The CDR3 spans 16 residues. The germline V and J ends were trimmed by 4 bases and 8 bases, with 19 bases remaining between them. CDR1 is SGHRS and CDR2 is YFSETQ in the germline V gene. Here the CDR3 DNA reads TGCGCCAGCAGCCCCGAGCCAAGGGGTGCCTATTCACCCCTCCACTTT. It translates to CASSPEPRGAYSPLHF. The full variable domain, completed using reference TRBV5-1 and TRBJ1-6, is KAGVTQTPRYLIKTRGQQVTLSCSPISGHRSVSWYQQTPGQGLQFLFEYFSETQRNKGNFPGRFSGRQFSNSRSEMNVSTLELGDSALYLCASSPEPRGAYSPLHFGNGTRLTVT.

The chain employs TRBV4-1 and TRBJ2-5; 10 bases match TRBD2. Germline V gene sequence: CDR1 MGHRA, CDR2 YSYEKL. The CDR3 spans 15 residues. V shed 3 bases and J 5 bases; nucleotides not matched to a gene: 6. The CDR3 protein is CASSHFSGRSETQYF. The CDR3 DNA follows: TGCGCCAGCAGCCACTTTAGCGGGAGGTCTGAGACCCAGTACTTC.

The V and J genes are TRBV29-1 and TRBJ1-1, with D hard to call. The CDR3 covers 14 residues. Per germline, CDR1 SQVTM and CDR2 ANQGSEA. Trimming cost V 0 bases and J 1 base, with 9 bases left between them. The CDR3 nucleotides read TGCAGCGTTGAAGAGGGCGGGAGGAACACTGAAGCTTTCTTT. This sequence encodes CSVEEGGRNTEAFF. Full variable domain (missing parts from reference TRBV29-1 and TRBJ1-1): SAVISQKPSRDICQRGTSLTIQCQVDSQVTMMFWYRQQPGQSLTLIATANQGSEATYESGFVIDKFPISRPNLTFSTLTVSNMSPEDSSIYLCSVEEGGRNTEAFFGQGTRLTVV.

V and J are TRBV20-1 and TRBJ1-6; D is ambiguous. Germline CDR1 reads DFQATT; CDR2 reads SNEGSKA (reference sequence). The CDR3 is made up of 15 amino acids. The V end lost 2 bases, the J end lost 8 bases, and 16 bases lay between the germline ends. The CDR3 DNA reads TGCAGTGCTAGACCTATCGGACTAACGGATTCACCCCTCCACTTT. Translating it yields CSARPIGLTDSPLHF.

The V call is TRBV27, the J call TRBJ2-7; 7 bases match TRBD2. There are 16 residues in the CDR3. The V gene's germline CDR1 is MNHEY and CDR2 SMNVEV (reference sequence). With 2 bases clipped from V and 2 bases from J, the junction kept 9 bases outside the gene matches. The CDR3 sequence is CASSLKMASGPYEQYF. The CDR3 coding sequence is TGTGCCAGCAGTTTAAAGATGGCTAGCGGTCCCTACGAGCAGTACTTC.

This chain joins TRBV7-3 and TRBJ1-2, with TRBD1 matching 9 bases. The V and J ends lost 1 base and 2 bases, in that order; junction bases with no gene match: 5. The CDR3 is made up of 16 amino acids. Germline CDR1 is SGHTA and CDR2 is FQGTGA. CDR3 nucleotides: TGTGCCAGCAGCTTAAGTCGTGGGACAGGGAACTATGGCTACACCTTC. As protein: CASSLSRGTGNYGYTF.

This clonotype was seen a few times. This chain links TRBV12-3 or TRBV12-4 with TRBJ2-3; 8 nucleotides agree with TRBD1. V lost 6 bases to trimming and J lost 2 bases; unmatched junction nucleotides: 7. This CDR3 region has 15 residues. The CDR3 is CASRARQGYTDTQYF. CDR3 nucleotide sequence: TGTGCCAGCAGGGCCCGACAGGGGTACACAGATACGCAGTATTTT.

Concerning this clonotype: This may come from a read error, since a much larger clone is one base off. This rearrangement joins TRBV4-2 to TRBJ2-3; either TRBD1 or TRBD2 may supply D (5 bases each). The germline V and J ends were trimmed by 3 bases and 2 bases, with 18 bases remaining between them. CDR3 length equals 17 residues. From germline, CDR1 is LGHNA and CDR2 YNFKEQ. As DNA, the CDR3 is TGTGCCAGCAGCCATTCCGGGACCGCAGAGTCCACAGATACGCAGTATTTT. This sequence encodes CASSHSGTAESTDTQYF.

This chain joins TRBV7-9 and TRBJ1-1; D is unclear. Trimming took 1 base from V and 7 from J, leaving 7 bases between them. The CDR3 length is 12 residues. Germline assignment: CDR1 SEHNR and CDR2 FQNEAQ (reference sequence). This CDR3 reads CASSLDQSEAFF. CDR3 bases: TGTGCCAGCAGCTTAGACCAGAGTGAAGCTTTCTTT.

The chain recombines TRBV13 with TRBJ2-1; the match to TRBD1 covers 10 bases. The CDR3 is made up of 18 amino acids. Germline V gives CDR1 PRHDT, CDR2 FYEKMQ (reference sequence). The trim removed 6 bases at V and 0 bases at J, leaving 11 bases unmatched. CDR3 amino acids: CASSSDRGLPSSYNEQFF. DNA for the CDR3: TGTGCCAGCAGTTCCGACAGGGGGCTGCCAAGCTCCTACAATGAGCAGTTCTTC.

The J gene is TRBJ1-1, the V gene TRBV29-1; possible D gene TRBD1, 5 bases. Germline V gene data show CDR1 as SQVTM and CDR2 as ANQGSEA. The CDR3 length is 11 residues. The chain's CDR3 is CRASQGTEAFF. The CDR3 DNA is TGCAGAGCCTCCCAGGGTACTGAAGCTTTCTTT.

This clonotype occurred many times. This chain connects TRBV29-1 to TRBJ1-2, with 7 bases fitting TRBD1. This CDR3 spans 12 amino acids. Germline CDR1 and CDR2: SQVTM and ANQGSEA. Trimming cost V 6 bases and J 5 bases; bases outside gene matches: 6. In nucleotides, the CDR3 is TGCAGCGTCGACAGGGCAGGGTATGGCTACACCTTC. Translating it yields CSVDRAGYGYTF.

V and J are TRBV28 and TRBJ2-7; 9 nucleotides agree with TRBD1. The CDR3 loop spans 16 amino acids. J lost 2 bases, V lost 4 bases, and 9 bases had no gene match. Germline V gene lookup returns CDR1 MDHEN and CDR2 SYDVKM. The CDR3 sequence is CASSSPGQGKPYEQYF. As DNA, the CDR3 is TGTGCCAGCAGTTCTCCCGGACAGGGGAAACCCTACGAGCAGTACTTC.

The CDR3 DNA reads TGCGCCAGCAGCCAATGGCCGGGCGGTTCCTTACTGAGTGAGCAGTTCTTC. It codes for CASSQWPGGSLLSEQFF. The V and J genes are TRBV4-3 and TRBJ2-1, with no clear D. The CDR3 is made up of 17 amino acids. The germline CDR1 and CDR2 sequences are LGHNA and YSLEER. The V gene lost 2 bases and the J gene lost 9 bases, with 23 bases spanning the gap.

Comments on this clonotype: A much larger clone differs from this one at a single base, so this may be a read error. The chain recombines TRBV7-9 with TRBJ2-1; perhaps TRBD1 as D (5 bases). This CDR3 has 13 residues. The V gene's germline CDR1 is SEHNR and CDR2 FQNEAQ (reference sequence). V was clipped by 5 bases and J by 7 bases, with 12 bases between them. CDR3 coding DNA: TGTGCCAGCAGCCCCCCGACAGTGAATGAGCAGTTCTTC. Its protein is CASSPPTVNEQFF.

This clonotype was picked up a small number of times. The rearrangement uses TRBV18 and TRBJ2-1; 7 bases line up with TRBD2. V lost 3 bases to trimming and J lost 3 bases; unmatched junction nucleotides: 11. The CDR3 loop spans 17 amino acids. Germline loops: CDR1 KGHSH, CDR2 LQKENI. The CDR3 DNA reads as TGTGCCAGCTCACCTGTACGTTCGGGGGGTTACTACAATGAGCAGTTCTTC. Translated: CASSPVRSGGYYNEQFF.

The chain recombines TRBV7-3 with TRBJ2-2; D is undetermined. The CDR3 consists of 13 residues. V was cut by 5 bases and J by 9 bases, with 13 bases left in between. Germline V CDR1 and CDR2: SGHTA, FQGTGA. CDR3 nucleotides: TGTGCCAGCAGCCCCCCCCCAGGACGGGAGCTGTTTTTT. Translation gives CASSPPPGRELFF. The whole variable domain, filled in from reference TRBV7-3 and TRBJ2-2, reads GAGVSQTPSNKVTEKGKYVELRCDPISGHTALYWYRQSLGQGPEFLIYFQGTGAADDSGLPNDRFFAVRPEGSVSTLKIQRTERGDSAVYLCASSPPPGRELFFGEGSRLTVL.

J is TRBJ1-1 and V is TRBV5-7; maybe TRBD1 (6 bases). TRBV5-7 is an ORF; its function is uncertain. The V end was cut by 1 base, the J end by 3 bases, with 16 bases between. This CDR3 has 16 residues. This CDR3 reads CASSLCGGRGYTEAFF. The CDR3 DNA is TGTGCCAGCAGCTTGTGTGGGGGCAGAGGGTACACTGAAGCTTTCTTT.

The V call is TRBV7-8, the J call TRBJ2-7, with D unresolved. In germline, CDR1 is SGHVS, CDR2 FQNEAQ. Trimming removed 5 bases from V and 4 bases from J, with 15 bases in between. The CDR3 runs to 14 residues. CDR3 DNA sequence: TGTGCCAGCAGCCTCCTGACTCCTACTTACGAGCAGTACTTC. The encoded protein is CASSLLTPTYEQYF.

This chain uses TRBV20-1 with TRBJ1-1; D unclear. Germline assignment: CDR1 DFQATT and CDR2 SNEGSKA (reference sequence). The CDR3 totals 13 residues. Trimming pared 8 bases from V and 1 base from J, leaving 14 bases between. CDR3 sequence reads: CSPSGAGNTEAFF. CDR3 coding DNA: TGCAGTCCCTCTGGTGCGGGGAACACTGAAGCTTTCTTT.

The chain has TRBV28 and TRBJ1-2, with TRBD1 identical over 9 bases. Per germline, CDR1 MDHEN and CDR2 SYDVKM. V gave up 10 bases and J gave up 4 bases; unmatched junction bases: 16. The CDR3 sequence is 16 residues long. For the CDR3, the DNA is TGTGCCACCCCAAAGGACAGGGGAGACGGGTCCTATGGCTACACCTTC. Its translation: CATPKDRGDGSYGYTF.

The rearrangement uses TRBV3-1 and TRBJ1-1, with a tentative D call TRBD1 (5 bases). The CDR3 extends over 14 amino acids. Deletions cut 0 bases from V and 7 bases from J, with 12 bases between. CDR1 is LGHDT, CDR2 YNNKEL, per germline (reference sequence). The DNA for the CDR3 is TGTGCCAGCAGCCAAGATTTTCTCGGGGGTGAAGCTTTCTTT. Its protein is CASSQDFLGGEAFF. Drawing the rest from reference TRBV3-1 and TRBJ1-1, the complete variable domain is DTAVSQTPKYLVTQMGNDKSIKCEQNLGHDTMYWYKQDSKKFLKIMFSYNNKELIINETVPNRFSPKSPDKAHLNLHINSLELGDSAVYFCASSQDFLGGEAFFGQGTRLTVV.

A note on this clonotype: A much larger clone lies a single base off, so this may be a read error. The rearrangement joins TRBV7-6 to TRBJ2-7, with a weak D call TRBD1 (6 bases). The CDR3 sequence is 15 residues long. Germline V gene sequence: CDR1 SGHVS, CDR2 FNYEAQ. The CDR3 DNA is TGTGCCAGCAGCAAACATTTGGACAGCTCCTACGCGCAGTACTTC. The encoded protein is CASSKHLDSSYAQYF.

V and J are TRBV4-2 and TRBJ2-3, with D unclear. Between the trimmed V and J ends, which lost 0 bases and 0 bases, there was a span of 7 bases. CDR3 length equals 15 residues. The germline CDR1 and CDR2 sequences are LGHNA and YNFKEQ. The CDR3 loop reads CASSQEPHSTDTQYF. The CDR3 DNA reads TGTGCCAGCAGCCAAGAGCCCCATAGCACAGATACGCAGTATTTT.

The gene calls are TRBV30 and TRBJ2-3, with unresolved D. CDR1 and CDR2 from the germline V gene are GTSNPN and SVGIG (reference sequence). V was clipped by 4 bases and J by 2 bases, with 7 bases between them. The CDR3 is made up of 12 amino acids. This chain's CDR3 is CAWTLITDTQYF. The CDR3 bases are TGTGCCTGGACCCTAATCACAGATACGCAGTATTTT.

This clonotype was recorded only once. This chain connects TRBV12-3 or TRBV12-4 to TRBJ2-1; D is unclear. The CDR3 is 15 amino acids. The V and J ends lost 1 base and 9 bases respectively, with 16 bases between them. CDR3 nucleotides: TGTGCCAGCAGTTTAGGGTTAGGAGCGCTCAGTGAGCAGTTCTTC. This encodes CASSLGLGALSEQFF.

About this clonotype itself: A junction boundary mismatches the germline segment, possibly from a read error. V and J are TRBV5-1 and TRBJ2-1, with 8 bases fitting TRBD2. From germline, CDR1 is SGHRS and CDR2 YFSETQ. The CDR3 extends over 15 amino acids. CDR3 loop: CVSSLLPGGEGEQFF. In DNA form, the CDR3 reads TGCGTCAGCAGCTTGCTTCCGGGGGGGGAGGGTGAGCAGTTCTTC. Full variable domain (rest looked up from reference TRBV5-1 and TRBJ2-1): KAGVTQTPRYLIKTRGQQVTLSCSPISGHRSVSWYQQTPGQGLQFLFEYFSETQRNKGNFPGRFSGRQFSNSRSEMNVSTLELGDSALYLCVSSLLPGGEGEQFFGPGTRLTVL.

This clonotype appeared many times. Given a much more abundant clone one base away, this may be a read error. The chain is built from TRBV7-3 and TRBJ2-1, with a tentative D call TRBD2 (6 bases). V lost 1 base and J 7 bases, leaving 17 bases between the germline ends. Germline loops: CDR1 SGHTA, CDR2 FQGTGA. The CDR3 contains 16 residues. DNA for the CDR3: TGTGCCAGCAGCTTAAAGGGGCGGGGTATTGGGAATGAGCAGTTCTTC. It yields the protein CASSLKGRGIGNEQFF.

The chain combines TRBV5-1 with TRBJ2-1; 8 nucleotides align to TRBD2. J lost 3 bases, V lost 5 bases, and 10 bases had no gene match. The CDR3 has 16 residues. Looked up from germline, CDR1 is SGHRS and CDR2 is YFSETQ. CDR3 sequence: CASSLDSGVRYNEQFF. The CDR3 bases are TGCGCCAGCAGTCTGGATAGCGGGGTCCGCTACAATGAGCAGTTCTTC.

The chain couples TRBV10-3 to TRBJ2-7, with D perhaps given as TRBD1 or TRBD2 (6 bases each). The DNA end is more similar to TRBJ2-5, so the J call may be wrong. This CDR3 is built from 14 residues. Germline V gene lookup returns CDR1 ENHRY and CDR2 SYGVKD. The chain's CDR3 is CAISVNREVGTQYF. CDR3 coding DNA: TGTGCCATCAGTGTGAACAGGGAGGTGGGGACCCAGTACTTC.

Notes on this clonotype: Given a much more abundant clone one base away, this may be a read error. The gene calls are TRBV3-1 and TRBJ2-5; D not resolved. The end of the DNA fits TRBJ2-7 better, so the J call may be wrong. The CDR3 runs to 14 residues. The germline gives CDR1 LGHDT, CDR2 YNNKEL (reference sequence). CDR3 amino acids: CASSQDWASYEQYF. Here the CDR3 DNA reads TGTGCCAGCAGCCAAGATTGGGCCAGCTACGAGCAGTACTTC.